The T cell receptor beta chain under discussion was sequenced for a study of shared clonotypes between healthy human individuals. Study results and limitations: Researchers sampled blood only, noting tissue repertoires likely differ. Generally, naive subsets came out with larger estimated richness than memory subsets.

With regard to this clone: Its specificity is not known.

Profiling relied on immunoSEQ multiplex PCR, and the TCRdb table lists in-frame clones only, not all of them. Here the sample spans about 2 million clones, approximately 95% being singletons. V lost 1 base, J lost 2 bases, and 11 bases lay in between. CDR3 length: 15 residues. Germline V CDR1 and CDR2: SGHKS, YYEKEE (reference sequence). The chain has TRBV5-5 and TRBJ2-3; D not certain. Material for sequencing was naive CD4+ T cells sorted from blood. Regarding subset: CD45RA+ positively selected. The source is a man younger than 35 in good health. The CDR3 DNA reads as TGTGCCAGCAGCTTGTACGGCCTAGACACAGATACGCAGTATTTT. Its translation: CASSLYGLDTDTQYF.